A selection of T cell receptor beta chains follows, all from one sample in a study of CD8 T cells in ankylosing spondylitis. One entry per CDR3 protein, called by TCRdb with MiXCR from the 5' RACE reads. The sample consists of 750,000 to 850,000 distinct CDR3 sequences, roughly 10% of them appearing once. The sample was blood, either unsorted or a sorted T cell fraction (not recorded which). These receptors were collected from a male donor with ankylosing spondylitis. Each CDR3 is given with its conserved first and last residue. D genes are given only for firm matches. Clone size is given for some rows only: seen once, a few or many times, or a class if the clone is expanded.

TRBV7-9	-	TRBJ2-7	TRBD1	CASNDRGPSYEQYF	TGTGCCAGCAATGACAGGGGTCCCTCCTACGAGCAGTACTTC
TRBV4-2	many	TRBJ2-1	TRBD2	CASSLTSGGDKNNEQFF	TGTGCCAGCAGCCTGACTAGCGGGGGGGATAAAAACAATGAGCAGTTCTTC
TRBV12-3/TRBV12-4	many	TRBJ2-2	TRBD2	CASSLIRRWTSVEKNTGELFF	TGTGCCAGCAGTTTAATTAGGCGATGGACTAGCGTTGAGAAGAACACCGGGGAGCTGTTTTTT
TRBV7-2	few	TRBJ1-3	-	CASTESPGNTIYF	TGTGCCAGCACCGAGAGTCCTGGAAACACCATATATTTT
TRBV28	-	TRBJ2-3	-	CATSLLKIADTQYF	TGTGCCACCTCGCTTCTGAAGATCGCAGATACGCAGTATTTT
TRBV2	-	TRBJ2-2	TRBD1	CATTGQGLLELFF	TGTGCCACTACGGGACAGGGCCTTTTGGAGCTGTTTTTT
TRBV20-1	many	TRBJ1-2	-	CSDSSYGYTF	TGCAGTGACAGTTCCTATGGCTACACCTTC
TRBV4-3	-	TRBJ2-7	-	CASSQDNQYEQYF	TGCGCCAGCAGCCAAGATAATCAGTACGAGCAGTACTTC
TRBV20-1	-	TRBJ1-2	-	CSSTGRYSDGYTF	TGCAGCTCCACCGGTCGATATTCAGATGGCTACACCTTC
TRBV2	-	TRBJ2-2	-	CASSEGGAGTGELFF	TGTGCCAGCAGTGAGGGGGGGGCAGGCACCGGGGAGCTGTTTTTT
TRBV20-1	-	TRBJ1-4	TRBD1	CSARKGQGFNEKLFF	TGCAGTGCTAGGAAGGGACAGGGATTTAATGAAAAACTGTTTTTT
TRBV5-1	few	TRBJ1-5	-	CASSLAAGSQPQHF	TGCGCCAGCAGCTTGGCAGCGGGGAGCCAGCCCCAGCATTTT
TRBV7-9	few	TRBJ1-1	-	CASSSQGLRGTEAFF	TGTGCCAGCAGCTCGCAGGGGTTACGTGGCACTGAAGCTTTCTTT
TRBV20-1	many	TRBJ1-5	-	CSASVGGRRRQPQHF	TGCAGTGCCTCGGTGGGGGGAAGGAGACGTCAGCCCCAGCATTTT
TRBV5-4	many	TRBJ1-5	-	CASSLLGGGRSYRNQPQHF	TGTGCCAGCAGCTTGTTAGGGGGGGGACGGTCGTATCGCAATCAGCCCCAGCATTTT
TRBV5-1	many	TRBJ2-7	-	CASSFGRTQISYEQYF	TGCGCCAGCAGTTTTGGAAGGACCCAAATTTCCTACGAGCAGTACTTC
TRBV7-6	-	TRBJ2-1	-	CASSFGRGVVHEQFF	TGTGCCAGCAGCTTTGGGAGAGGGGTAGTGCATGAGCAGTTCTTC
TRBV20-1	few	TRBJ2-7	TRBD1	CSALDRATYEQYF	TGCAGTGCTCTTGACAGGGCGACCTACGAGCAGTACTTC
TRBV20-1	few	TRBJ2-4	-	CSARGQLKNIQYF	TGCAGTGCCCGGGGGCAGCTCAAAAACATTCAGTACTTC
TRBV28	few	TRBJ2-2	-	CASIDGGTSGVTGELFF	TGTGCCAGCATCGATGGGGGAACTAGTGGCGTCACCGGGGAGCTGTTTTTT
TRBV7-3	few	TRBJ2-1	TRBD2	CASSLPGLGRNEQFF	TGTGCCAGCAGCCTCCCGGGACTAGGGAGGAATGAGCAGTTCTTC
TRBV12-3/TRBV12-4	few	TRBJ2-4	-	CASSHREIQYF	TGTGCCAGCAGCCACAGGGAAATTCAGTACTTC
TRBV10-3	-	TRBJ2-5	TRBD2	CAIMASGSETQYF	TGTGCCATCATGGCCAGCGGGAGCGAGACCCAGTACTTC
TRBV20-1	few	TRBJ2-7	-	CSARASGLAYEQYF	TGCAGTGCTAGAGCCTCGGGCTTGGCCTACGAGCAGTACTTC
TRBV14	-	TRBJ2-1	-	CASSQGDVSYNEQFF	TGTGCCAGCAGCCAAGGGGACGTTTCTTACAATGAGCAGTTCTTC
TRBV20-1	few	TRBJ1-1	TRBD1	CSARVHRGYEAFF	TGCAGTGCTAGAGTTCACAGGGGTTATGAAGCTTTCTTT
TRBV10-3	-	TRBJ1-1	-	CAISELSQGTEAFF	TGTGCCATCAGTGAACTTTCACAGGGAACTGAAGCTTTCTTT
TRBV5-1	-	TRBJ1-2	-	CASSPPGADGYTF	TGCGCCAGCAGCCCTCCGGGGGCCGACGGCTACACCTTC
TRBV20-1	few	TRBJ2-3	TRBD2	CSAPTSGSNTDTQYF	TGCAGTGCTCCTACTAGCGGGAGTAACACAGATACGCAGTATTTT
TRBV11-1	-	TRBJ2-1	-	CASSTPAGGRYNEQFF	TGTGCCAGCAGCACGCCAGCCGGAGGGAGATACAATGAGCAGTTCTTC
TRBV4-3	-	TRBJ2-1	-	CASSQDLPSSRESEQFF	TGCGCCAGCAGCCAAGATCTGCCTAGCTCCCGAGAAAGTGAGCAGTTCTTC
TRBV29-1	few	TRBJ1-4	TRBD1	CSVDGETGAEEKLFF	TGCAGCGTTGATGGTGAGACAGGGGCCGAAGAAAAACTGTTTTTT
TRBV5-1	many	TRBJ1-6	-	CASSLFRDSPLHF	TGCGCCAGCAGCTTGTTCCGGGATTCACCCCTCCACTTT
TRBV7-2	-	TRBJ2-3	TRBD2	CASSSWTSSDTQYF	TGTGCCAGCAGCTCCTGGACTAGCTCAGATACGCAGTATTTT
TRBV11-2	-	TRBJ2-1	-	CASSFGTQYNEQFF	TGTGCCAGCAGCTTTGGAACCCAGTACAATGAGCAGTTCTTC
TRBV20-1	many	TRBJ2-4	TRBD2	CSARGTSGNIQYF	TGCAGTGCTAGAGGGACTAGCGGGAACATTCAGTACTTC
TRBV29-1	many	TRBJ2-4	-	CSVPGPLGKNIQYF	TGCAGCGTCCCCGGGCCCCTGGGCAAAAACATTCAGTACTTC
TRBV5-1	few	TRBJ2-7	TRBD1	CASSLPKRDRDYEQYF	TGCGCCAGCAGCTTACCGAAACGGGACAGAGACTACGAGCAGTACTTC
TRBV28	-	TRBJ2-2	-	CATRSNTGELFF	TGTGCCACCCGATCGAACACCGGGGAGCTGTTTTTT
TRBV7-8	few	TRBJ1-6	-	CASSLPSFSGSPLHF	TGTGCCAGCAGCTTACCGTCCTTCAGTGGTTCACCCCTCCACTTT
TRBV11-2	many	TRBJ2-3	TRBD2	CASSFGLATDTQYF	TGTGCCAGCAGCTTTGGACTAGCGACAGATACGCAGTATTTT
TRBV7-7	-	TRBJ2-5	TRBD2	CASSLRIAGEAGTQYF	TGTGCTAGCAGCTTAAGAATAGCGGGGGAAGCGGGGACCCAGTACTTC
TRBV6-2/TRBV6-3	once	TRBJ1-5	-	CASSPSGTVKYF	TGTGCCAGCAGTCCATCCGGGACGGTGAAATATTTT
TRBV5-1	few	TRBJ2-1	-	CASNELGGEQFF	TGCGCCAGCAACGAGTTGGGGGGTGAGCAGTTCTTC
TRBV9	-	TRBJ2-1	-	CASSPARGEQFF	TGTGCCAGCAGCCCAGCGAGGGGAGAGCAGTTCTTC
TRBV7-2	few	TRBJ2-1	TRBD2	CASSLDSGGSLYEQFF	TGTGCCAGCAGCTTAGATAGCGGGGGGTCCCTCTATGAGCAGTTCTTC
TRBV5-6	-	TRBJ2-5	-	CASSLGGVDQETQYF	TGTGCCAGCAGCTTGGGGGGAGTAGATCAAGAGACCCAGTACTTC
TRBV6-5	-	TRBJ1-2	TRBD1	CASSYSGGQLYGYTF	TGTGCCAGCAGTTACTCGGGGGGACAGCTCTATGGCTACACCTTC
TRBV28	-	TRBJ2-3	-	CASSRAGLRTGTDTQYF	TGTGCCAGCAGCCGGGCGGGACTCCGGACGGGTACAGATACGCAGTATTTT
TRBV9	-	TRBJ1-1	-	CASNPTGGNTEAFF	TGTGCCAGCAACCCGACAGGAGGGAACACTGAAGCTTTCTTT
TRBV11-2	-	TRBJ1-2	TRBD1	CASSLGQGASFGYTF	TGTGCCAGCAGCTTAGGCCAGGGGGCTTCGTTCGGCTACACCTTC
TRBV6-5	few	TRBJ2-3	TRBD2	CASSYSPHPLAGTRDTQYF	TGTGCCAGCAGTTACTCACCCCACCCTTTAGCGGGGACCAGGGACACGCAGTATTTT
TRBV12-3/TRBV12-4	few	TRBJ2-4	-	CASTPTEKLAKNIQYF	TGTGCCAGCACTCCGACAGAGAAGTTAGCCAAAAACATTCAGTACTTC